These T cell receptor beta chains were read from a single sample in a study of T cell responses to AZD1222 COVID-19 vaccine. Measured with immunoSEQ multiplex PCR; TCRdb has only the in-frame clones, and not every one. The sample has about 100,000 clones, over 90% seen once. The source material was peripheral blood, sampled on day 0 of AZD1222 vaccination. The receptors were gathered from an adult in good health. The CDR3 runs from the conserved cysteine through the conserved F or W. D genes are given only for firm matches. Expanded clones are given a class, and other clones once, few, many or no size at all.

13 | NA | TRBJ2-7 | TRBV30 | NA | TGTGCCTGGAGTATAGGACGGAGCTACGAGCAGTACTTC | CAWSIGRSYEQYF
14 | TRBD2 | TRBJ2-5 | TRBV5-6 | NA | TGTGCCAGCAGGCCAGCTAGCGGGAGTAAGACCCAGTACTTC | CASRPASGSKTQYF
12 | NA | TRBJ2-1 | TRBV27 | NA | TGTGCCAGCACCTCTGGCGCGGGTGAGCAGTTCTTC | CASTSGAGEQFF
12 | NA | TRBJ1-2 | TRBV2 | NA | TGTGCCAGCAGGGGGGGTATCTATGGCTACACCTTC | CASRGGIYGYTF
15 | TRBD1 | TRBJ2-1 | TRBV6-2/TRBV6-3 | medium-sized | TGTGCCAGCAGTTCGGGACAGGGTCCCTACAATGAGCAGTTCTTC | CASSSGQGPYNEQFF
14 | NA | TRBJ1-5 | TRBV5-8 | NA | TGTGCCAGCAGCTTGCCTGCAATTTATCAGCCCCAGCATTTT | CASSLPAIYQPQHF
15 | NA | TRBJ1-5 | TRBV7-2 | NA | TGTGCCAGCAGCCGGGACCGACTAGCGGATCAGCCCCAGCATTTT | CASSRDRLADQPQHF
13 | NA | TRBJ1-5 | TRBV5-4 | NA | TGTGCCAGCAGTCCGGGTTCAGGGCAGCCCCAGCATTTT | CASSPGSGQPQHF
12 | NA | TRBJ1-1 | TRBV28 | NA | TGTGCCAGCAGTTTAGGGAACACTGAAGCTTTCTTT | CASSLGNTEAFF
13 | NA | TRBJ1-3 | TRBV30 | NA | TGTGCCTGGAGTAGGGGAGCTGGAAACACCATATATTTT | CAWSRGAGNTIYF
14 | TRBD1 | TRBJ2-7 | TRBV2 | once | TGTGCCAGCGGCCGGGACAGGGGGGCCTACGAGCAGTACTTC | CASGRDRGAYEQYF
14 | NA | TRBJ1-2 | TRBV11-2 | NA | TGTGCCAGCAGCCACCCACGGGGTACAGATGGCTACACCTTC | CASSHPRGTDGYTF
13 | TRBD1 | TRBJ2-1 | TRBV6-5 | NA | TGTGCCAGCACCAGAACAGGGGTCCATGAGCAGTTCTTC | CASTRTGVHEQFF
12 | NA | TRBJ2-1 | TRBV9 | NA | TGTGCCAGCGGTCGACACGGGAATGAGCAGTTCTTC | CASGRHGNEQFF
17 | TRBD2 | TRBJ2-2 | TRBV4-1 | NA | TGCGCCAGCAGCCAAGATTTGGGACTAGTAATTACCGGGGAGCTGTTTTTT | CASSQDLGLVITGELFF
15 | NA | TRBJ2-1 | TRBV7-3 | NA | TGTGCCAGCAGCTCGGACGGGAGCTCCTACAATGAGCAGTTCTTC | CASSSDGSSYNEQFF
13 | NA | TRBJ1-1 | TRBV9 | NA | TGTGCCAGCAGCGTAGCAGGGCATACTGAAGCTTTCTTT | CASSVAGHTEAFF
14 | NA | TRBJ1-4 | TRBV5-1 | NA | TGCGCCAGCAGCTTCGGTCAGGGTAGTGAAAAACTGTTTTTT | CASSFGQGSEKLFF
12 | NA | TRBJ2-5 | TRBV14 | NA | TGTGCCAGCCGAAGGGGGGAAGAGACCCAGTACTTC | CASRRGEETQYF
13 | TRBD2 | TRBJ2-1 | TRBV10-3 | NA | TGTGCCATCGCCGCGGGGGAATACAATGAGCAGTTCTTC | CAIAAGEYNEQFF
12 | NA | TRBJ1-1 | TRBV18 | NA | TGTGCCAGCTCACCACAGGGAGCTGAAGCTTTCTTT | CASSPQGAEAFF
12 | NA | TRBJ2-7 | TRBV30 | NA | TGTGCCTGGAGTCTAGCGTGGGACGAGCAGTACTTC | CAWSLAWDEQYF
19 | NA | TRBJ1-4 | TRBV12-5 | NA | TGTGCTAGTGGTTTGGTACGGTCTGGGTGGGAGGGAACTAATGAAAAACTGTTTTTT | CASGLVRSGWEGTNEKLFF
19 | TRBD2 | TRBJ2-3 | TRBV18 | NA | TGTGCCAGCTCCACCGGGGCCAGGACTAGCGAAGGGGCCACAGATACGCAGTATTTT | CASSTGARTSEGATDTQYF
13 | NA | TRBJ2-7 | TRBV7-8 | once | TGTGCCAGCCAGGATTTGAGCTCCTACGAGCAGTACTTC | CASQDLSSYEQYF
14 | TRBD1 | TRBJ1-4 | TRBV10-3 | NA | TGTGCCATCAGCAGAGACAGGGGACATGAAAAACTGTTTTTT | CAISRDRGHEKLFF
13 | TRBD1 | TRBJ1-5 | TRBV28 | NA | TGTGCCAGCACTGGGACAGGGGATCAGCCCCAGCATTTT | CASTGTGDQPQHF
13 | NA | TRBJ2-6 | TRBV7-9 | NA | TGTGCCAGCGGCCCCTCTGGGGCCAACGTCCTGACTTTC | CASGPSGANVLTF
16 | NA | TRBJ2-3 | TRBV5-8 | NA | TGTGCCAGCAGCCCGGGACTCACGACCGGCACAGATACGCAGTATTTT | CASSPGLTTGTDTQYF
13 | NA | TRBJ2-7 | TRBV12-3/TRBV12-4 | NA | TGTGCCAGCAGTTTAGTAAGGGGAGGCGAGCAGTACTTC | CASSLVRGGEQYF
18 | NA | TRBJ1-4 | TRBV27 | NA | TGTGCCAGCAGGGTTCGCAGTTTCCGAGGGGGTCTAGATGAAAAACTGTTTTTT | CASRVRSFRGGLDEKLFF
13 | NA | TRBJ2-7 | TRBV7-9 | NA | TGTGCCAGCAGCTTCATCGTAGGGGGCGAGCAGTACTTC | CASSFIVGGEQYF
14 | TRBD1 | TRBJ1-3 | TRBV5-1 | NA | TGCGCCAGCCGGGACAGGGGCTCTGGAAACACCATATATTTT | CASRDRGSGNTIYF
15 | NA | TRBJ2-7 | TRBV28 | NA | TGTGCCAGCAGTTCCCTTGGGCTTCGGATTTACGAGCAGTACTTC | CASSSLGLRIYEQYF
16 | TRBD1 | TRBJ2-2 | TRBV7-2 | NA | TGTGCCAGCAGCGGACCAGGACAGGAGAACACCGGGGAGCTGTTTTTT | CASSGPGQENTGELFF
14 | TRBD1 | TRBJ1-1 | TRBV6-5 | NA | TGTGCCAGCACCCAGACAGGGTCCCCCGGTGAAGCTTTCTTT | CASTQTGSPGEAFF
14 | NA | TRBJ2-2 | TRBV5-4 | few | TGTGCCAGCAGCTTTCAGGCCTCACCCGGGGAGCTGTTTTTT | CASSFQASPGELFF
12 | NA | TRBJ2-2 | TRBV29-1 | NA | TGCAGCGTGGAGATGAACGCCGGGGAGCTGTTTTTT | CSVEMNAGELFF
17 | TRBD2 | TRBJ2-7 | TRBV7-6 | NA | TGTGCCAGCAGCTCATACATTGGGCTAGCGGAGCCTTACGAGCAGTACTTC | CASSSYIGLAEPYEQYF
16 | NA | TRBJ2-6 | TRBV7-9 | NA | TGTGCCAGCAGCTTAGGGACAGCCTCTGGGGCCAACGTCCTGACTTTC | CASSLGTASGANVLTF
13 | NA | TRBJ2-3 | TRBV3-1/TRBV3-2 | NA | TGTGCCAGCAGCCCACCCCCAGGAGATACGCAGTATTTT | CASSPPPGDTQYF
16 | NA | TRBJ1-1 | TRBV5-4 | NA | TGTGCCAGCACCCGGACCTCGGGCGGGAAGAACACTGAAGCTTTCTTT | CASTRTSGGKNTEAFF
13 | NA | TRBJ1-2 | TRBV11-2 | NA | TGTGCCAGCGGGGTGACAGCTAACTATGGCTACACCTTC | CASGVTANYGYTF
14 | TRBD1 | TRBJ1-2 | TRBV2 | NA | TGTGCCAGCAGATCCGGACAGGGTACCTATGGCTACACCTTC | CASRSGQGTYGYTF
16 | TRBD1 | TRBJ1-2 | TRBV3-1/TRBV3-2 | once | TGTGCCAGCAGCCTTGGGACAGGGACAGCTAACTATGGCTACACCTTC | CASSLGTGTANYGYTF
13 | NA | TRBJ2-7 | TRBV19 | NA | TGTGCCAGTACGAGCGGAGGGACCTACGAGCAGTACTTC | CASTSGGTYEQYF
14 | TRBD1 | TRBJ1-2 | TRBV7-8 | NA | TGTGCCAGCAGCTCCTGGACAGGGGGCTATAGATTCGCCTTC | CASSSWTGGYRFAF
13 | TRBD2 | TRBJ2-7 | TRBV11-2 | NA | TGTGCCAGCAGCTGGACTAGCGGCTACGAGCAGTACTTC | CASSWTSGYEQYF
13 | NA | TRBJ2-7 | TRBV6-6 | NA | TGTGCCAGCAGTTACGGCTTAGCCTACGAGCAGTACTTC | CASSYGLAYEQYF
11 | NA | TRBJ1-2 | TRBV20-1 | NA | TGCAGTGCTAGAGTGGAGGGTGGCTACACCTTC | CSARVEGGYTF
17 | TRBD2 | TRBJ2-2 | TRBV19 | few | TGTGCCAGTAGTATCTCGGTGGGAGGGCCGGACACCGGGGAGCTGTTTTTT | CASSISVGGPDTGELFF
13 | NA | TRBJ1-2 | TRBV9 | NA | TGTGCCAGCAGCGTAGGGGGAACAGGGAGCTACACCTTC | CASSVGGTGSYTF
12 | NA | TRBJ2-1 | TRBV18 | NA | TGTGCCAGCTCACCAGAGTTCAATGAGCAGTTCTTC | CASSPEFNEQFF
16 | NA | TRBJ2-2 | TRBV15 | NA | TGTGCCACCAGCAGAGAGAAACCACTGAACACCGGGGAGCTGTTTTTT | CATSREKPLNTGELFF
12 | TRBD2 | TRBJ2-2 | TRBV2 | NA | TGTGCCAGCACGGGGGGCACCGGGGAGCTGTTTTTT | CASTGGTGELFF
15 | TRBD1 | TRBJ2-2 | TRBV7-3 | NA | TGTGCCAGCAGCATGCGACAGGGCTCGGGCGGGGAGCTGTTTTTT | CASSMRQGSGGELFF